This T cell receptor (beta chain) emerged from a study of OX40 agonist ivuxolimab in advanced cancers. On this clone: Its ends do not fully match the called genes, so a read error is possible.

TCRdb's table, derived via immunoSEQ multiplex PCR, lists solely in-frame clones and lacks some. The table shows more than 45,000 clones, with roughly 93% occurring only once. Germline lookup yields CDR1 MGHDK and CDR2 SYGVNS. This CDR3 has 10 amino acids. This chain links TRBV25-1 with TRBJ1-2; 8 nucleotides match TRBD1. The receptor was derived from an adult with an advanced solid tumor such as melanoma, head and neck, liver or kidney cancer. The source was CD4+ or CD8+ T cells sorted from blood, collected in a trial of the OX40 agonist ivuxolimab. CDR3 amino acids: CASRGGQVHF. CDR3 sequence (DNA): TGTGCCAGCAGGGGGGGACAGGTCCACTTC.